Below are 6 T cell receptor beta chains sequenced from a single sample in a study of T cells in Graves' hyperthyroidism and ophthalmopathy. There were TCR beta CDR3 regions amplified from RNA transcripts. The HTBI primer set drove a first-round RT-PCR of the TCR CDR3. MiXCR, run by TCRdb on the multiplex PCR reads, gives a single entry per CDR3 protein. The data hold around 800,000 distinct CDR3 sequences, with roughly 40% observed a single time. Sequenced: blood. These receptors all come from a man in his late teens or twenties with Graves' hyperthyroidism.

This clonotype was picked up many times. The CDR3 region has the DNA TGTGCCAGCAGCCTCAGCGACAGGAACACTGAAGCTTTCTTT. Translated, it gives CASSLSDRNTEAFF. V is TRBV7-9 and J is TRBJ1-1, with D possibly TRBD1 on 5 matching bases. From germline, CDR1 is SEHNR and CDR2 FQNEAQ (reference sequence). The V end was cut by 5 bases, the J end by 1 base, with 11 bases between. This CDR3 comprises 14 residues.

The rearrangement uses TRBV2 and TRBJ2-7; D gene ambiguous. Germline CDR1 is SNHLY and CDR2 is FYNNEI. CDR3 length equals 15 residues. The V and J ends lost 10 bases and 4 bases respectively, with 23 bases between them. The CDR3 region has the DNA TGTGCCAACAGCCCCACCCCGACACCGAATTACGAGCAGTACTTC. Translating gives CANSPTPTPNYEQYF.

This clonotype occurred many times. The rearrangement links TRBV7-2 to TRBJ2-7; 9 bases agree with TRBD1. This CDR3 is 15 amino acids long. V shed 5 bases, J shed 0 bases, and the junction held 5 bases outside the gene matches. Germline values: CDR1 SGHTA, CDR2 FQGNSA. CDR3 residues: CASSRGQGVSYEQYF. CDR3 in DNA: TGTGCCAGCAGCCGGGGACAGGGCGTCTCCTACGAGCAGTACTTC.

CDR3 protein: CASSPLMGGTVTYEQYF. The CDR3, as DNA: TGTGCCAGCAGCCCTCTTATGGGCGGGACGGTGACCTACGAGCAGTACTTC. This chain uses TRBV7-2 with TRBJ2-7; D is perhaps TRBD2 (6 bases). The CDR3 loop spans 17 amino acids. The germline gives CDR1 SGHTA, CDR2 FQGNSA. The V and J ends lost 5 bases and 2 bases respectively, with 22 bases between them.

This clonotype was detected only a few times. V usage is TRBV7-8 and J usage is TRBJ2-7; tentatively, D is TRBD1 (5 bases). This CDR3 comprises 12 residues. Germline V lookup: CDR1 SGHVS, CDR2 FQNEAQ. V was pared by 2 bases and J by 9 bases, with 11 bases between. This CDR3 reads CASSLSGARQYF. The CDR3 DNA is TGTGCCAGCAGCTTAAGTGGGGCGCGGCAGTACTTC.

The rearrangement joins TRBV29-1 to TRBJ2-5; 8 nucleotides agree with TRBD1. The end of the DNA is better explained by TRBJ2-1, so the J call may be wrong. CDR1 is SQVTM and CDR2 is ANQGSEA in the germline V gene. This CDR3 contains 14 residues. This CDR3 is CSVVVVRGRNEQFF. Here the CDR3 DNA reads TGCAGCGTTGTTGTGGTCAGGGGGCGAAATGAGCAGTTCTTC.